This T cell receptor (beta chain) stems from a study of T cell responses to AZD1222 COVID-19 vaccine. Pooling covered second doses at about 4 or about 12 weeks. The method was immunoSEQ multiplex PCR; TCRdb's version includes in-frame clones alone and lacks a portion of them. This sample carries 90,000 to 100,000 clones, roughly 86% of them seen once, and the ten largest clones take roughly 15%. CDR3 size: 15 residues. CDR1 is SGHRS, CDR2 YFSETQ, per germline. J lost 4 bases, V lost 5 bases, and 8 bases had no gene match. The sequence derives from an adult who received the AZD1222 COVID-19 vaccine. The sample in question was peripheral blood, obtained 28 days after the second AZD1222 dose. The rearrangement joins TRBV5-1 to TRBJ2-2, with 7 bases aligning to TRBD2. As DNA, the CDR3 is TGCGCCAGCAGACTTCGGGAGGATGGCACCGGGGAGCTGTTTTTT. It codes for CASRLREDGTGELFF.